This TCR beta chain stems from a study of beta chain features in type 1 diabetes. Study findings and constraints: For TCRB rearrangement, an influence of HLA type remained unresolved here.

This clone appeared a few times. Antigen specificity is unknown. Expressed TCRB transcripts were sequenced, since all the RNA that had been isolated was reverse transcribed. Only in-frame clones appear in the TCRdb table, and some are missing; sequencing was by immunoSEQ multiplex PCR. The table lists roughly 500,000 clones, around 10% of them singletons, with less than 0.06% in the top ten. Germline lookup yields CDR1 SGHTA and CDR2 FQGNSA. The length of the CDR3 is 15 residues. With 3 bases clipped from V and 7 bases from J, the junction kept 5 bases outside the gene matches. This TCR derives from a woman younger than 30 in good health. The chain combines TRBV7-2 with TRBJ2-1; 11 positions match TRBD1. Sequenced input: naive CD4+ T cells from blood. The CDR3 DNA reads as TGTGCCAGCAGCTTCCGGACAGGGGGCGAAAATGAGCAGTTCTTC. It yields the protein CASSFRTGGENEQFF.